A single sample is the source of the 23 T cell receptor beta chains below, sequenced in a study of EBV T-cell therapy then PD-1 blockade in nasopharyngeal carcinoma. Time point specified: 266 days after commencement of treatment, after nivolumab therapy. Treatment meaning: AdE1-LMPpoly-expanded autologous EBV-specific T-cell therapy followed by anti-PD-1 nivolumab. These receptors' antigens are unknown. The table came from immunoSEQ multiplex PCR; TCRdb's copy has only in-frame clones and leaves some out. Of roughly 20,000 clones listed, around 84% are singletons. Sample: CD8+ T cells from blood, taken around day 240 from a patient whose treatment included autologous EBV-specific T cells and nivolumab. These receptors were taken from a man aged 35 to 55 with nasopharyngeal carcinoma.

This clone was counted once. J is TRBJ2-3 and V is TRBV3-1 (or the pseudogene TRBV3-2), with a possible D match to TRBD1 (6 bases). V was shortened by 3 bases and J by 0 bases, with 13 bases between the two germline ends. The CDR3 is 16 residues long. CDR1 and CDR2 (germline): LGHDT, YNNKEL (reference sequence). CDR3 DNA: TGTGCCAGCAGCCACCACAGGGCCCTTAGCACAGATACGCAGTATTTT. Its protein product is CASSHHRALSTDTQYF.

This chain uses TRBV14 with TRBJ2-3; the match to TRBD1 covers 9 bases. V shed 1 base and J 7 bases; nucleotides not matched to a gene: 9. CDR1 is SGHDN, CDR2 FVKESK, per germline. This CDR3 comprises 16 residues. The CDR3 region has the DNA TGTGCCAGCAGCCAAGCGCCGGGACAGGGACTCTATACGCAGTATTTT. This encodes CASSQAPGQGLYTQYF. The entire variable domain, with the rest obtained from reference TRBV14 and TRBJ2-3, is as follows: EAGVTQFPSHSVIEKGQTVTLRCDPISGHDNLYWYRRVMGKEIKFLLHFVKESKQDESGMPNNRFLAERTGGTYSTLKVQPAELEDSGVYFCASSQAPGQGLYTQYFGPGTRLTVL.

The chain couples TRBV6-2 or TRBV6-3 to TRBJ2-7; D not certain. The CDR3 totals 16 residues. Trimming pared 2 bases from V and 2 bases from J, leaving 16 bases between. Germline V gives CDR1 MNHEY, CDR2 SVGEGT. The CDR3 DNA follows: TGTGCCAGCAGTTACGGACCGAAAGCCTTACCCTACGAGCAGTACTTC. Protein: CASSYGPKALPYEQYF.

The V gene is TRBV2, the J gene TRBJ2-7, with no clear D. The CDR3 sequence is 14 residues long. Trimming took off 2 bases at V and 2 bases at J, with 10 bases between the two ends. Germline assignment: CDR1 SNHLY and CDR2 FYNNEI. The CDR3 DNA follows: TGTGCCAGCAGTGAACTATCAGATACCTACGAGCAGTACTTC. Protein: CASSELSDTYEQYF.

V is TRBV27 and J is TRBJ2-1, with D possibly being TRBD1 (5 bases). The V gene lost 3 bases and the J gene lost 4 bases, with 7 bases spanning the gap. This CDR3 has 13 amino acids. CDR1 MNHEY and CDR2 SMNVEV come from the germline V gene (reference sequence). The CDR3 is CASSFGQYNEQFF. CDR3 in DNA: TGTGCCAGCAGTTTTGGACAATACAATGAGCAGTTCTTC.

The V and J genes are TRBV7-6 and TRBJ1-1; D is unresolved. The germline V gene encodes CDR1 SGHVS and CDR2 FNYEAQ. The CDR3 covers 13 residues. V lost 1 base to trimming and J lost 4 bases, with 7 bases between them. CDR3 residues: CASSLDGGTEAFF. The CDR3 DNA reads TGTGCCAGCAGCTTAGATGGCGGCACTGAAGCTTTCTTT.

The chain has TRBV5-6 and TRBJ2-2; no clear D. The V and J ends lost 1 base and 2 bases respectively, with 12 bases between them. Germline V lookup: CDR1 SGHDT, CDR2 YYEEEE. The length of the CDR3 is 16 residues. CDR3 nucleotide sequence: TGTGCCAGCAGCTTGCGGCGGCAGAGAAACACCGGGGAGCTGTTTTTT. Residues: CASSLRRQRNTGELFF.

Only one count was recorded for this clone. The CDR3 nucleotides are TGTGCCAGCAGTGACGGGACTCACACCGGGGAGCTGTTTTTT. It yields the protein CASSDGTHTGELFF. V gene TRBV6-4 combines with J gene TRBJ2-2, with a weak D call TRBD2 (6 bases). V was shortened by 2 bases and J by 3 bases, with 7 bases between the two germline ends. The germline gives CDR1 MRHNA, CDR2 SNTAGT. The CDR3 length is 14 residues.

The rearrangement links TRBV7-6 to TRBJ2-7; perhaps TRBD1 as D (6 bases). The length of the CDR3 is 15 residues. The V and J ends lost 5 bases and 1 base respectively, with 15 bases between them. Germline assignment: CDR1 SGHVS and CDR2 FNYEAQ. The CDR3 reads CASSPWTEYSYEQYF. DNA for the CDR3: TGTGCCAGCAGCCCCTGGACAGAGTATTCCTACGAGCAGTACTTC.

The CDR3 loop is CASSLQGSDTQYF. CDR3 bases: TGTGCCAGCAGCTTACAGGGGTCAGATACGCAGTATTTT. The chain is built from TRBV7-3 and TRBJ2-3, with D possibly being TRBD1 (6 bases). Per the germline V gene, CDR1 is SGHTA and CDR2 is FQGTGA. The CDR3 is 13 residues long. V was shortened by 2 bases and J by 4 bases, with 7 bases between the two germline ends.

The rearrangement joins TRBV27 to TRBJ1-4; perhaps TRBD1 as D (6 bases). With 10 bases removed from V and 8 bases from J, the gap between germline ends came to 20 bases. The CDR3 covers 14 residues. CDR1 is MNHEY, CDR2 SMNVEV, per germline (reference sequence). The CDR3: CATQARGRGEKLFF. CDR3 nucleotides: TGTGCCACCCAGGCCCGGGGGCGCGGAGAAAAACTGTTTTTT.

The V gene is TRBV7-3, the J gene TRBJ2-2; no definite D call. This CDR3 spans 17 amino acids. Germline values: CDR1 SGHTA, CDR2 FQGTGA. Trimming took 4 bases from V and 0 from J, leaving 15 bases between them. In DNA form, the CDR3 reads TGTGCCAGCAGCTCGCATAGACACCAGGCGAACACCGGGGAGCTGTTTTTT. Translated: CASSSHRHQANTGELFF.

This clone was seen once. This chain connects TRBV21-1 to TRBJ1-1; TRBD1 is taken as the D call from the table, unchecked against the DNA. TRBV21-1 is labeled a pseudogene. This CDR3 comprises 16 residues. The CDR3: CASSKGATPRNTEAFF. CDR3 nucleotides: TGTGCCAGCAGCAAAGGGGCGACCCCTCGGAACACTGAAGCTTTCTTT.

The chain uses TRBV7-9 and TRBJ2-7, with D possibly matching TRBD2 (5 bases). Germline CDR1 reads SEHNR; CDR2 reads FQNEAQ (reference sequence). The germline V and J ends were trimmed by 0 bases and 5 bases, with 14 bases remaining between them. The CDR3 loop spans 15 amino acids. CDR3 loop: CASSLALNPRDEQYF. In DNA form, the CDR3 reads TGTGCCAGCAGCTTAGCGCTAAACCCGAGGGACGAGCAGTACTTC.

The CDR3 protein is CASSQKTTFNYGYTF. In nucleotides, the CDR3 is TGTGCCAGCTCCCAAAAAACAACTTTTAACTATGGCTACACCTTC. The V gene is TRBV18, the J gene TRBJ1-2; no clear D. The CDR3 consists of 15 residues. CDR1 is KGHSH, CDR2 LQKENI, per germline. V was shortened by 6 bases and J by 1 base, with 15 bases between the two germline ends.

The chain uses TRBV19 and TRBJ2-2; 11 bases agree with TRBD1. The CDR3 sequence is 14 residues long. CDR1 and CDR2 from the germline V gene are LNHDA and SQIVND (reference sequence). V shed 3 bases and J 6 bases; nucleotides not matched to a gene: 0. The CDR3 coding sequence is TGTGCCAGTAGTATGGGACAGGGGGCCGGGGAGCTGTTTTTT. Translating gives CASSMGQGAGELFF.

The gene calls are TRBV3-1 (or the pseudogene TRBV3-2) and TRBJ1-6, with D possibly being TRBD1 (6 bases). V was pared by 0 bases and J by 10 bases, with 13 bases between. The CDR3 has 15 amino acids. CDR1 is LGHDT and CDR2 is YNNKEL in the germline V gene (reference sequence). The CDR3 sequence: CASSQDWGRRSPLHF. For the CDR3, the DNA is TGTGCCAGCAGCCAAGATTGGGGGCGGAGGTCACCCCTCCACTTT.

The chain is built from TRBV7-6 and TRBJ2-2; D might be TRBD2 (6 bases). V lost 2 bases to trimming and J lost 2 bases, with 12 bases between them. CDR3 length equals 16 residues. The V gene's germline CDR1 is SGHVS and CDR2 FNYEAQ. For the CDR3, the DNA is TGTGCCAGCAGCTTATATCGGACTAACAACACCGGGGAGCTGTTTTTT. It translates to CASSLYRTNNTGELFF.

The rearrangement joins TRBV12-3 or TRBV12-4 to TRBJ1-1; D remains unclear. This CDR3 is 12 amino acids long. The germline V and J ends were trimmed by 7 bases and 4 bases, with 10 bases remaining between them. CDR3 protein: CASTPSGTEAFF. In nucleotides, the CDR3 is TGTGCCAGCACCCCTTCGGGCACTGAAGCTTTCTTT.

The chain is built from TRBV28 and TRBJ2-3; 8 nucleotides align to TRBD2. The CDR3 runs 16 residues. J lost 2 bases, V lost 2 bases, and 6 bases had no gene match. CDR1 and CDR2 from the germline V gene are MDHEN and SYDVKM. This chain's CDR3 is CASSLLAGGSTDTQYF. The DNA for the CDR3 is TGTGCCAGCAGTTTACTGGCGGGGGGATCCACAGATACGCAGTATTTT.

The chain recombines TRBV9 with TRBJ2-1, with D perhaps assigned TRBD1 or TRBD2 (5 bases each). Germline V gives CDR1 SGDLS, CDR2 YYNGEE. V was cut by 4 bases and J by 13 bases, with 12 bases left in between. CDR3 length: 11 residues. The CDR3 DNA is TGTGCCAGCAGCCCTGGGGGTTCTCAGTTCTTC. Encoded protein: CASSPGGSQFF. Drawing the rest from reference TRBV9 and TRBJ2-1, the complete variable domain is DSGVTQTPKHLITATGQRVTLRCSPRSGDLSVYWYQQSLDQGLQFLIQYYNGEERAKGNILERFSAQQFPDLHSELNLSSLELGDSALYFCASSPGGSQFFGPGTRLTVL.

A word on this clone: The sample carries other DNA sequences with the same CDR3. The gene calls are TRBV6-1 and TRBJ2-5; 10 bases map to TRBD2. V lost 3 bases and J lost 5; bases outside the gene matches: 6. This CDR3 region has 15 residues. Germline lookup yields CDR1 MNHNS and CDR2 SASEGT. The CDR3 loop reads CASSEASGGVETQYF. The CDR3 coding sequence is TGTGCCAGCAGTGAGGCCAGCGGGGGGGTGGAGACCCAGTACTTC.

J is TRBJ2-7 and V is TRBV27, with a possible D match to TRBD1 (6 bases). This CDR3 comprises 14 residues. The V gene's germline CDR1 is MNHEY and CDR2 SMNVEV (reference sequence). Trimming stripped 5 bases from V and 2 bases from J, with 13 bases between. CDR3 protein: CASSMGRGPYEQYF. The CDR3 nucleotides are TGTGCCAGCAGTATGGGCAGGGGACCCTACGAGCAGTACTTC.